The 20 T cell receptor beta chains below were found in one sample sequenced in a study of neoadjuvant anti-PD-1 for oral cavity cancer. The time point here: after neoadjuvant nivolumab, at surgical resection. Assay: immunoSEQ multiplex PCR; the TCRdb copy retains only in-frame clones and omits some. The sample shows about 68,000 clones, roughly 81% of them seen only once. The sample was PBMCs, taken after nivolumab (anti-PD-1) treatment. Receptors originate from a person aged 35 to 85 with oral cavity squamous cell carcinoma.

This clone was observed many times. V is TRBV5-1 and J is TRBJ1-2; 7 bases agree with TRBD1. Losses at the gene ends were 2 bases for V and 10 bases for J; bases not matched to a gene: 5. The germline V gene encodes CDR1 SGHRS and CDR2 YFSETQ. This CDR3 has 12 residues. The CDR3 spells CASSFQGDDYTF. The CDR3 bases are TGCGCCAGCAGCTTTCAGGGGGATGACTACACCTTC.

This sequence joins TRBV6-1 and TRBJ2-3; D gene ambiguous. CDR3 length equals 14 residues. In germline, CDR1 is MNHNS, CDR2 SASEGT. Trimming pared 6 bases from V and 1 base from J, leaving 11 bases between. The CDR3 here is CASRQGWGTDTQYF. The DNA for the CDR3 is TGTGCCAGCAGGCAAGGGTGGGGCACAGATACGCAGTATTTT.

This clone showed up just once. This rearrangement joins TRBV7-6 to TRBJ1-1, with a weak D call TRBD1 (6 bases). Trimming stripped 4 bases from V and 5 bases from J, with 17 bases between. CDR1 is SGHVS, CDR2 FNYEAQ, per germline. CDR3 length equals 15 residues. The CDR3 region has the DNA TGTGCCAGCAGCTCTCAACAGGGCGGAGGGACTGAAGCTTTCTTT. It translates to CASSSQQGGGTEAFF. Using reference TRBV7-6 and TRBJ1-1 for the parts outside the CDR3, the full variable domain is GAGVSQSPRYKVTKRGQDVALRCDPISGHVSLYWYRQALGQGPEFLTYFNYEAQQDKSGLPNDRFSAERPEGSISTLTIQRTEQRDSAMYRCASSSQQGGGTEAFFGQGTRLTVV.

V gene TRBV27 combines with J gene TRBJ1-5; D might be TRBD1 (6 bases). This CDR3 has 12 amino acids. V lost 5 bases and J lost 6, with 8 bases in between. In germline, CDR1 is MNHEY, CDR2 SMNVEV (reference sequence). The CDR3 region has the DNA TGTGCCAGCAGTAGGGGGGGTCAGCCCCAGCATTTT. Translating gives CASSRGGQPQHF.

The V gene is TRBV7-2, the J gene TRBJ2-1; D perhaps matches TRBD2 (6 bases). Germline V gene lookup returns CDR1 SGHTA and CDR2 FQGNSA. The CDR3 sequence is 15 residues long. V gave up 2 bases and J gave up 8 bases, with 16 bases separating them. The CDR3 loop is CASSLSIADVHEQFF. The CDR3 bases are TGTGCCAGCAGCTTATCTATAGCGGATGTACATGAGCAGTTCTTC. The entire variable domain, with the rest obtained from reference TRBV7-2 and TRBJ2-1, is as follows: GAGVSQSPSNKVTEKGKDVELRCDPISGHTALYWYRQSLGQGLEFLIYFQGNSAPDKSGLPSDRFSAERTGGSVSTLTIQRTQQEDSAVYLCASSLSIADVHEQFFGPGTRLTVL.

This sequence joins TRBV6-5 and TRBJ2-7, with TRBD2 identical over 9 bases. V lost 1 base to trimming and J lost 2 bases; unmatched junction nucleotides: 3. The CDR3 consists of 15 residues. Per germline, CDR1 MNHEY and CDR2 SVGAGI. The chain's CDR3 is CASSYFLAGPYEQYF. CDR3 DNA sequence: TGTGCCAGCAGTTACTTTCTAGCGGGGCCCTACGAGCAGTACTTC.

This chain links TRBV6-5 with TRBJ2-2, with D unresolved. Germline-derived CDR1 and CDR2 are MNHEY and SVGAGI. The V gene lost 2 bases and the J gene lost 7 bases, with 17 bases spanning the gap. The CDR3 is made up of 16 amino acids. CDR3 coding DNA: TGTGCCAGCAGTTACGGCTATTCAACCCCCCACGGGGAGCTGTTTTTT. Its protein is CASSYGYSTPHGELFF.

The V and J genes are TRBV11-3 and TRBJ2-3; no firm D call. Germline CDR1 and CDR2: SGHNT and YENEEA. V was cut by 1 base and J by 7 bases, with 6 bases left in between. This CDR3 has 12 amino acids. The CDR3 region is CASSLGGNTQYF. The CDR3 nucleotides are TGTGCCAGCAGCTTAGGTGGGAATACGCAGTATTTT.

The chain carries TRBV29-1 and TRBJ2-2; tentative D call: TRBD2 (7 bases). Deletions cut 5 bases from V and 0 bases from J, with 13 bases between. Germline V CDR1 and CDR2: SQVTM, ANQGSEA. The CDR3 runs to 15 residues. CDR3 DNA: TGCAGCGTTCGGGGGGCGGTTGCGAACACCGGGGAGCTGTTTTTT. Translating it yields CSVRGAVANTGELFF.

The V call is TRBV5-6, the J call TRBJ2-7; 10 nucleotides agree with TRBD2. Trimming cost V 7 bases and J 1 base; bases outside gene matches: 2. This CDR3 comprises 13 residues. Germline V CDR1 and CDR2: SGHDT, YYEEEE. The CDR3 DNA reads as TGTGCCAGCGGGGGACTAGCGTCCTACGAGCAGTACTTC. Translated, it gives CASGGLASYEQYF.

CDR3 nucleotide sequence: TGCGCCAGCAGCTTGTCGGCTAGCGGGATAGAGCAGCAGTACTTC. Its protein is CASSLSASGIEQQYF. The rearrangement joins TRBV5-1 to TRBJ2-7; 9 bases match TRBD2. Trimming took 1 base from V and 8 from J; bases not matched to a gene: 10. Germline V lookup: CDR1 SGHRS, CDR2 YFSETQ. The CDR3 has 15 amino acids. Complete variable domain (other parts from reference TRBV5-1 and TRBJ2-7): KAGVTQTPRYLIKTRGQQVTLSCSPISGHRSVSWYQQTPGQGLQFLFEYFSETQRNKGNFPGRFSGRQFSNSRSEMNVSTLELGDSALYLCASSLSASGIEQQYFGPGTRLTVT.

This chain links TRBV10-3 with TRBJ2-1; 11 bases match TRBD2. Germline V gives CDR1 ENHRY, CDR2 SYGVKD. V gave up 10 bases and J gave up 8 bases; unmatched junction bases: 7. The CDR3 extends over 13 amino acids. CDR3 bases: TGTGCCACGATAGCGGGAGGGCCCGATGAGCAGTTCTTC. Its protein product is CATIAGGPDEQFF.

The J gene is TRBJ2-7, the V gene TRBV7-9; D unresolved. V was shortened by 3 bases and J by 7 bases, with 7 bases between the two germline ends. CDR3 length equals 11 residues. Germline V gene lookup returns CDR1 SEHNR and CDR2 FQNEAQ (reference sequence). The CDR3 reads CASSFPGEQYF. The CDR3 bases are TGTGCCAGCAGCTTCCCTGGGGAGCAGTACTTC.

V gene TRBV9 combines with J gene TRBJ1-5; D is unresolved. The CDR3 is 13 amino acids. V dropped 2 bases and J dropped 6 bases, with 9 bases sitting between them. In germline, CDR1 is SGDLS, CDR2 YYNGEE. CDR3 residues: CASSVSAGQPQHF. The CDR3 DNA follows: TGTGCCAGCAGCGTTTCTGCGGGTCAGCCCCAGCATTTT.

CDR3 DNA sequence: TGTGCCAGCGGTCGGCCGGGAGTCGACTATGGCTACACCTTC. It is translated as CASGRPGVDYGYTF. The chain couples TRBV6-5 to TRBJ1-2; D gene ambiguous. This CDR3 is 14 amino acids long. With 8 bases removed from V and 3 bases from J, the gap between germline ends came to 16 bases. Germline assignment: CDR1 MNHEY and CDR2 SVGAGI.

The V and J genes are TRBV10-3 and TRBJ1-2; D is unresolved. Germline assignment: CDR1 ENHRY and CDR2 SYGVKD. V was pared by 0 bases and J by 4 bases, with 18 bases between. This CDR3 region has 17 residues. CDR3 nucleotide sequence: TGTGCCATCAGTGAGTCCGCCGAAAGCAGGCTGATCTATGGCTACACCTTC. It yields the protein CAISESAESRLIYGYTF.

The chain recombines TRBV4-1 with TRBJ2-7; D call uncertain. This CDR3 is built from 14 residues. Trimming shortened V by 3 bases and J by 2 bases, and 11 bases separated the two germline ends. From germline, CDR1 is MGHRA and CDR2 YSYEKL. The CDR3, as DNA: TGCGCCAGCAGCCAGACCGACACCACCTACGAGCAGTACTTC. It is translated as CASSQTDTTYEQYF.

The genes are TRBV10-3 and TRBJ1-1; D is perhaps TRBD1 (6 bases). CDR1 and CDR2 from the germline V gene are ENHRY and SYGVKD. Deletions cut 4 bases from V and 3 bases from J, with 12 bases between. This CDR3 has 14 residues. CDR3 loop: CAISAQGIYTEAFF. CDR3 bases: TGTGCCATCAGTGCACAGGGAATTTACACTGAAGCTTTCTTT.

J is TRBJ2-1 and V is TRBV5-1; 8 nucleotides line up with TRBD2. The CDR3 has 14 residues. Germline V gene sequence: CDR1 SGHRS, CDR2 YFSETQ. Unmatched junction bases numbered 6, after V lost 2 bases and J lost 8 bases. In DNA, the CDR3 is TGCGCCAGCAGCTTACAGCGGGAGATGCATGAGCAGTTCTTC. Its translation is CASSLQREMHEQFF.

The chain couples TRBV6-1 to TRBJ1-2; 7 bases map to TRBD1. The CDR3 consists of 14 residues. The germline V gene encodes CDR1 MNHNS and CDR2 SASEGT. CDR3 DNA sequence: TGTTCCGCTTCCCCGGGACAGACTAACTATGGCTACACCTTC. This codes for CSASPGQTNYGYTF.